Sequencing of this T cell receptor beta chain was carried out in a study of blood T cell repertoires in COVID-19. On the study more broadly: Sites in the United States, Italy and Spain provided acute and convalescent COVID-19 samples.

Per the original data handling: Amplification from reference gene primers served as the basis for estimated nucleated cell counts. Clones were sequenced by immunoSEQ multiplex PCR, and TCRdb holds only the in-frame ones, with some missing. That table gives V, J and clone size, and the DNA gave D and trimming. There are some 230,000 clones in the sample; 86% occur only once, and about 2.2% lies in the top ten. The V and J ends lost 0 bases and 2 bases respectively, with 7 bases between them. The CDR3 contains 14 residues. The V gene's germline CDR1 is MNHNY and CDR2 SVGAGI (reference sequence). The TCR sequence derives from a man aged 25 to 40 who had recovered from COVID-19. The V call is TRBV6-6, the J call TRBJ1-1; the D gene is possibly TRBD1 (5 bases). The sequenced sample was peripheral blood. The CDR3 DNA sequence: TGTGCCAGCAGTTACTCGACAGACAACACTGAAGCTTTCTTT. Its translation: CASSYSTDNTEAFF.